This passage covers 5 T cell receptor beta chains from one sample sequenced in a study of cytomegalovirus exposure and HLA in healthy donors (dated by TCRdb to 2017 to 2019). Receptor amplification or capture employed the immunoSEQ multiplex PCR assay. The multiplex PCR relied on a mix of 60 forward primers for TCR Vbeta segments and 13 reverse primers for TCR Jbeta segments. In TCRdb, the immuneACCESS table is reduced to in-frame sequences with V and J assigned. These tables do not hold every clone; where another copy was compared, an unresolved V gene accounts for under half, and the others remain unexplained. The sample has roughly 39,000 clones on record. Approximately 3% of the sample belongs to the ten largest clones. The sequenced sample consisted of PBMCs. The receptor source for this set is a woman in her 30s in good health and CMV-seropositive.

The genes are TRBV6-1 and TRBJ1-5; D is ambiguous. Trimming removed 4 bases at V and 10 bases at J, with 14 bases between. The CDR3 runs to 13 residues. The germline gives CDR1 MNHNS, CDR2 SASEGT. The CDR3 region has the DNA TGTGCCAGCAGTGTAGGTGAGGCAAACCCCCAGCATTTT. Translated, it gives CASSVGEANPQHF.

The CDR3 nucleotides are TGTGCCAGCAGTTACGACAGAAGGGACTATGGCTACACCTTC. Amino acid sequence: CASSYDRRDYGYTF. This rearrangement joins TRBV6-6 to TRBJ1-2; TRBD1 might be the D (5 bases). This CDR3 has 14 residues. Germline values: CDR1 MNHNY, CDR2 SVGAGI (reference sequence). V lost 2 bases and J 3 bases, leaving 10 bases between the germline ends.

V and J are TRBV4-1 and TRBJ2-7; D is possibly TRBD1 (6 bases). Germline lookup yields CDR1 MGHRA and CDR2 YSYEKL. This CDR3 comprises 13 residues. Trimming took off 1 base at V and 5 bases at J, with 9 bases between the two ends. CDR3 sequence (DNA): TGCGCCAGCAGCCAAGTAGCAGGGGACGAGCAGTACTTC. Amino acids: CASSQVAGDEQYF.

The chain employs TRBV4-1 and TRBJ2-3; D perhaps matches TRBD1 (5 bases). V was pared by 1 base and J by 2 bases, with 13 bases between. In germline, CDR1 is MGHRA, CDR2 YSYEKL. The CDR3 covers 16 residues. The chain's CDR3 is CASSQGGTGATDTQYF. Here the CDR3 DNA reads TGCGCCAGCAGCCAAGGGGGAACAGGAGCCACAGATACGCAGTATTTT.

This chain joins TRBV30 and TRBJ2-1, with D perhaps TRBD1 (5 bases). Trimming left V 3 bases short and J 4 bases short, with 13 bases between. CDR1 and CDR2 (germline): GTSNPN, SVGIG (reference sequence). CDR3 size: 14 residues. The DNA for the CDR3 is TGTGCCTGGAGCCTAACCCGACAGTACAATGAGCAGTTCTTC. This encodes CAWSLTRQYNEQFF.